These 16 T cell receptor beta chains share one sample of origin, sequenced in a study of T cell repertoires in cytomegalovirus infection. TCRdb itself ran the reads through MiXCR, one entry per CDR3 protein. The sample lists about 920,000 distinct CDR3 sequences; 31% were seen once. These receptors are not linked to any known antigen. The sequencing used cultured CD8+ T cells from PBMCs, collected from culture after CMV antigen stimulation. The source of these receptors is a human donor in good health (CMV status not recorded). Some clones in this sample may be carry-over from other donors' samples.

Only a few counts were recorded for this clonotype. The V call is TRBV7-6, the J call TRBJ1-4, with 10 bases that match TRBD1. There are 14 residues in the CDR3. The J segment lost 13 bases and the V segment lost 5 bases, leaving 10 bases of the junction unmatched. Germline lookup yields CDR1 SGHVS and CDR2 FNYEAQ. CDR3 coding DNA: TGTGCCAGCAGCCTAGGACAGGGGGTATCGGTACTGTTTTTT. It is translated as CASSLGQGVSVLFF.

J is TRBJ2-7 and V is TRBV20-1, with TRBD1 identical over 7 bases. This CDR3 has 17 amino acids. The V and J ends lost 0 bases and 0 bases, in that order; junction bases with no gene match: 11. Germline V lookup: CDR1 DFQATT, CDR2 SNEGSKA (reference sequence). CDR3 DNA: TGCAGTGCTAGAGATCGCCCAGGGGGTCAAAGCTCCTACGAGCAGTACGTC. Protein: CSARDRPGGQSSYEQYV.

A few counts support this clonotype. This chain's CDR3 is CASSLGAGEGLIQYEQFF. CDR3 bases: TGTGCCAGCAGCTTAGGAGCGGGGGAAGGCCTTATACAGTATGAGCAGTTCTTC. The V call is TRBV7-9, the J call TRBJ2-1; 8 nucleotides align to TRBD2. This CDR3 region has 18 residues. J lost 8 bases, V lost 1 base, and 16 bases had no gene match. Germline loops: CDR1 SEHNR, CDR2 FQNEAQ (reference sequence).

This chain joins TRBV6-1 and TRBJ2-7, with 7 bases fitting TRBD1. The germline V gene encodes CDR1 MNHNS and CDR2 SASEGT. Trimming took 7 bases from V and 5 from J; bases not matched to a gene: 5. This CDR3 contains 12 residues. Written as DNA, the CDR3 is TGTGCCAGCACCGACAGGGCTGACGAGCAGTACTTC. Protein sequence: CASTDRADEQYF.

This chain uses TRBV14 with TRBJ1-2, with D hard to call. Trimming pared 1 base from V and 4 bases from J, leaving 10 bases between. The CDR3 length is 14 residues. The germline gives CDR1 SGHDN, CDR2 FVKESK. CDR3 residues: CASSQVPDRYGYTF. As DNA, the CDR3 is TGTGCCAGCAGCCAAGTCCCGGACCGCTATGGCTACACCTTC.

CDR3 amino acids: CASDPGGGEQFF. The DNA of the CDR3 is TGTGCCAGCGATCCCGGGGGCGGTGAGCAGTTCTTC. The chain uses TRBV6-2 or TRBV6-3 and TRBJ2-1; D possibly uses TRBD1 or TRBD2 (6 bases each). Germline assignment: CDR1 MNHEY and CDR2 SVGEGT. V was shortened by 8 bases and J by 9 bases, with 14 bases between the two germline ends. CDR3 length equals 12 residues.

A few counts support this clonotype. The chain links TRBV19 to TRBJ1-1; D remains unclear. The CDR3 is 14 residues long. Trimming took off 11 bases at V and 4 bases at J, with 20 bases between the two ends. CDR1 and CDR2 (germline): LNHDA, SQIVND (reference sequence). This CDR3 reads CAPRKSNSGTEAFF. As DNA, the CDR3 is TGTGCCCCCCGAAAGAGTAATTCGGGCACTGAAGCTTTCTTT.

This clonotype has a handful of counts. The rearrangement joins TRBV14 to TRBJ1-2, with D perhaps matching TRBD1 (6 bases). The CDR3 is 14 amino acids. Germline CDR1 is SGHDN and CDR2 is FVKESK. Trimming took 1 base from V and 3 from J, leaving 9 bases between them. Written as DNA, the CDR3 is TGTGCCAGCAGCCAAGGGGGGGGCCACTATGGCTACACCTTC. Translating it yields CASSQGGGHYGYTF.

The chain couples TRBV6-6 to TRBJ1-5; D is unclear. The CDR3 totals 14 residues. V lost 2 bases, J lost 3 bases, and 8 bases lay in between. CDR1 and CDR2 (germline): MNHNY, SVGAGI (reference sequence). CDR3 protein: CASSYTNPNQPQHF. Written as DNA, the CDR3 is TGTGCCAGCAGTTACACTAATCCCAATCAGCCCCAGCATTTT.

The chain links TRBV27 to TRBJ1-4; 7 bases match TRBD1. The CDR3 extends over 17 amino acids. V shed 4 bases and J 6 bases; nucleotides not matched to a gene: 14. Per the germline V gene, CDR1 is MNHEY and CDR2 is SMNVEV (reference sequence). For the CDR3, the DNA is TGTGCCAGCAGTTGGAACGGATTGGGCAGGGGGGATGAAAAACTGTTTTTT. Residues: CASSWNGLGRGDEKLFF.

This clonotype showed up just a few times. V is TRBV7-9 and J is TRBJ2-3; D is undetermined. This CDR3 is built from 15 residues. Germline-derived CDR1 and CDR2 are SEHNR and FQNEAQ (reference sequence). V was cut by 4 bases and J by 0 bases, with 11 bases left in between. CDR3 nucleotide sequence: TGTGCCAGCAGCTCACCCCTAGAAAGCACAGATACGCAGTATTTT. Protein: CASSSPLESTDTQYF.

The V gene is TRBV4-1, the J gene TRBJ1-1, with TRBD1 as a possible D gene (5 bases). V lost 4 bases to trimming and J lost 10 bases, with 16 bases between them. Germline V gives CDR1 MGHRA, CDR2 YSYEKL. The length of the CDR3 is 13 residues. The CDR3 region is CASSLQKGQGAFF. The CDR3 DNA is TGCGCCAGCAGCCTTCAGAAGGGCCAGGGAGCTTTCTTT.

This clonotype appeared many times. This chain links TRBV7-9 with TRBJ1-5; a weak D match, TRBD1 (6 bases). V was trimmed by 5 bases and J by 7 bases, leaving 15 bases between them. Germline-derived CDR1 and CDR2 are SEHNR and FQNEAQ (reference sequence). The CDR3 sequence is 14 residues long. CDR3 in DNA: TGTGCCAGCAGCCGAGGGGGGGGTGGCCAGCCCCAGCATTTT. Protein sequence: CASSRGGGGQPQHF.

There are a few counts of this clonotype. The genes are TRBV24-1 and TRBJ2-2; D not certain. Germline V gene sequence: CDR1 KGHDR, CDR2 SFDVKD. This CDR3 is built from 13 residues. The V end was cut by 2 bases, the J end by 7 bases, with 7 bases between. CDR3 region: CATSDSPGGELFF. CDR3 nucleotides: TGTGCCACCAGTGATTCCCCCGGCGGGGAGCTGTTTTTT.

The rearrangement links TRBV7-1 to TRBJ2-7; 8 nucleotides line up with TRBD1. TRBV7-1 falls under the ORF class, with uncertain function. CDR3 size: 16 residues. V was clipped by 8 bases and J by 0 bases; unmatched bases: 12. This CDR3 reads CASSGQAGPSSYEQYF. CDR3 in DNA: TGTGCCAGCTCGGGACAGGCGGGTCCTAGCTCCTACGAGCAGTACTTC.

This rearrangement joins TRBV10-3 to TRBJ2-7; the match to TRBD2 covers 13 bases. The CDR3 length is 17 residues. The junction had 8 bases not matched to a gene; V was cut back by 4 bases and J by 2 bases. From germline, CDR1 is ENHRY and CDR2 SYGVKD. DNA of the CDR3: TGTGCCATCAGTGGGTGGGGACTAGCGGGGACTACCTACGAGCAGTACTTC. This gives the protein CAISGWGLAGTTYEQYF.